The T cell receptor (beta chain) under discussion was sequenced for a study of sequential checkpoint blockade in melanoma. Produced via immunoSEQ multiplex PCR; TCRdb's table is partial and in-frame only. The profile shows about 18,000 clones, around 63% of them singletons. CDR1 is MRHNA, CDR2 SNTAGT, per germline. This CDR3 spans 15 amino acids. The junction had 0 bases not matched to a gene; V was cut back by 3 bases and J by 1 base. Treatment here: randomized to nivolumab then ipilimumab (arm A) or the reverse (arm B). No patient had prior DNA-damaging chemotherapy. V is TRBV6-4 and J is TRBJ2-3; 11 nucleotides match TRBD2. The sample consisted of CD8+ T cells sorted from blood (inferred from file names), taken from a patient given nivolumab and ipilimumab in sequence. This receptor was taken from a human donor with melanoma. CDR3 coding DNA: TGTGCCAGCAGTGAGACTAGCGGGGGCACAGATACGCAGTATTTT. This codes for CASSETSGGTDTQYF.